This is a list of T cell receptor beta chains from one sample in a study of regulatory T cells in long-lasting Graves disease. TCRdb analysed the multiplex PCR reads with MiXCR anew, one entry per CDR3 protein. The repertoire includes about 470,000 distinct CDR3 sequences, 20% to 25% of them detected once, and less than 9% sits in the top ten. This material consisted of peripheral blood mononuclear cells (PBMCs), taken when the disease was refractory, from a patient treated with antithyroid drugs. These receptors all stem from a female donor with Graves disease. Each CDR3 is given with its conserved first and last residue. A D gene is named only where the DNA matches it firmly. The size field is filled for only some rows; it gives once, few, many or a size class.

>NA|TRBJ2-7|TRBD1|14|TRBV5-1
CASSLVAAGGEQYF
TGTGCCAGCAGCTTGGTGGCGGCAGGGGGCGAGCAGTACTTC
>many|TRBJ2-5|NA|14|TRBV7-8
CASSARTNQETQYF
TGTGCCAGCAGCGCCCGGACAAATCAAGAGACCCAGTACTTC
>many|TRBJ2-5|TRBD2|14|TRBV24-1
CATSSAGDKETQYF
TGTGCCACCAGTTCAGCGGGAGACAAAGAGACCCAGTACTTC
>NA|TRBJ1-2|TRBD1|16|TRBV15
CATSHLPGQGADGYTF
TGTGCCACCAGCCATCTCCCGGGACAGGGGGCGGATGGCTACACCTTC
>many|TRBJ2-5|NA|13|TRBV6-1
CASSDGSGHSKDF
TGTGCCAGCAGTGATGGGTCGGGACACTCAAAGGACTTC
>many|TRBJ1-6|TRBD1|14|TRBV28
CASSLRDSRSPLHF
TGTGCCAGCAGTTTAAGGGACAGTCGCTCACCCCTCCACTTT
>few|TRBJ1-1|TRBD1|11|TRBV29-1
CSVELTGEAFF
TGCAGCGTTGAGCTGACAGGGGAAGCTTTCTTT
>few|TRBJ2-7|NA|16|TRBV20-1
CSARDRRTILSYEQYF
TGCAGTGCTAGAGATAGAAGAACCATACTTTCCTACGAGCAGTACTTC
>few|TRBJ2-7|NA|14|TRBV5-1
CASSPGTPTYEQYF
TGCGCCAGCAGCCCCGGGACTCCGACCTACGAGCAGTACTTC
>NA|TRBJ2-2|NA|13|TRBV7-2
CASSLILTGELFF
TGTGCCAGCAGCTTAATACTGACCGGGGAGCTGTTTTTT
>NA|TRBJ1-1|TRBD1|13|TRBV14
CVSRGQGWTEAFF
TGTGTCAGCAGGGGACAGGGGTGGACTGAAGCTTTCTTT